The 26 T cell receptor beta chains in this list originate from one sample, sequenced in a study of T cell responses to AZD1222 COVID-19 vaccine (dated by TCRdb to 2020 to 2022). The time point label of this sample denotes: about 28 days (+/-7) after the second vaccine dose. Receptors were amplified or captured by the immunoSEQ multiplex PCR assay. Here the immuneACCESS table is served through TCRdb, limited to in-frame sequences with V and J called. Missing clones are a known gap in these copies; in checked studies unresolved V genes cover under half, and the rest lacks a known reason. Here the sample has around 200,000 clones; 94% occur a single time. The ten largest clones add up to around 1.5% of the sample. The material sequenced was peripheral blood, taken 28 days after the second AZD1222 dose. Receptors were obtained from an adult who received the AZD1222 COVID-19 vaccine.

The rearrangement links TRBV18 to TRBJ1-4; the D gene is possibly TRBD1 (5 bases). The CDR3 is 16 residues long. Germline CDR1 is KGHSH and CDR2 is LQKENI. Trimming left V 3 bases short and J 8 bases short, with 19 bases between. The CDR3 protein is CASSPQRGRRGEKLFF. The CDR3 DNA is TGTGCCAGCTCACCCCAACGGGGACGGAGGGGCGAAAAACTGTTTTTT.

The rearrangement links TRBV27 to TRBJ2-3; perhaps TRBD2 as D (5 bases). The CDR3 sequence is 14 residues long. Per the germline V gene, CDR1 is MNHEY and CDR2 is SMNVEV (reference sequence). V lost 3 bases and J lost 6, with 13 bases in between. The CDR3 bases are TGTGCCAGCAGTTTTGTAACGGGGATGGATACGCAGTATTTT. Amino acid sequence: CASSFVTGMDTQYF.

The genes are TRBV12-3 or TRBV12-4 and TRBJ1-2; D gene uncertain. The V end lost 5 bases, the J end lost 8 bases, and 12 bases lay between the germline ends. The CDR3 has 12 amino acids. In DNA, the CDR3 is TGTGCCAGCAGTCCCTCTGGCGGGGGCTACACCTTC. This codes for CASSPSGGGYTF.

The J gene is TRBJ2-1, the V gene TRBV5-1, with 12 bases matching TRBD2. V was pared by 0 bases and J by 3 bases, with 1 base of the junction left unmatched. Germline CDR1 is SGHRS and CDR2 is YFSETQ. The CDR3 is made up of 16 amino acids. In nucleotides, the CDR3 is TGCGCCAGCAGCTTGGGACTAGCGGGAGACTACAATGAGCAGTTCTTC. It is translated as CASSLGLAGDYNEQFF.

The chain combines TRBV7-9 with TRBJ2-5; D unclear. Germline CDR1 is SEHNR and CDR2 is FQNEAQ (reference sequence). V lost 1 base, J lost 2 bases, and 14 bases lay in between. The CDR3 covers 16 residues. CDR3 amino acids: CASSLGVRYRQETQYF. CDR3 coding DNA: TGTGCCAGCAGCTTAGGTGTCAGGTATCGACAAGAGACCCAGTACTTC.

Of note for this clone: The junction shows a germline mismatch at one end, possibly a read error. The chain uses TRBV5-8 and TRBJ1-5; perhaps TRBD1 as D (5 bases). Germline CDR1 SGHTS, CDR2 YDEGEE. This CDR3 region has 14 residues. Here the CDR3 reads CASSLGQGYQPQHF. For the CDR3, the DNA is TGTGCCAGCAGTTTGGGGCAGGGCTATCAGCCCCAGCATTTT.

The chain uses TRBV18 and TRBJ1-5; D unresolved. This CDR3 has 13 residues. CDR1 is KGHSH, CDR2 LQKENI, per germline. Trimming left V 3 bases short and J 3 bases short, with 6 bases between. The CDR3 DNA reads as TGTGCCAGCTCACCCGATGACAATCAGCCCCAGCATTTT. This codes for CASSPDDNQPQHF.

The chain employs TRBV7-8 and TRBJ2-1; D uncertain. V dropped 6 bases and J dropped 5 bases, with 8 bases sitting between them. The germline gives CDR1 SGHVS, CDR2 FQNEAQ. The CDR3 is 12 amino acids. The chain's CDR3 is CASSDLNNEQFF. Here the CDR3 DNA reads TGTGCCAGCAGTGATCTCAACAATGAGCAGTTCTTC.

The CDR3 coding sequence is TGTGCCAGCAGCGATGACCGCCCCGGGACTGGTCCGGGCCGTCAGTTCTTC. Translated: CASSDDRPGTGPGRQFF. The genes are TRBV13 and TRBJ2-1; D may be TRBD2 (6 bases). The V gene lost 5 bases and the J gene lost 13 bases, with 30 bases spanning the gap. The CDR3 is made up of 17 amino acids. CDR1 and CDR2 (germline): PRHDT, FYEKMQ (reference sequence). The full variable domain, in which reference TRBV13 and TRBJ2-1 provide the parts outside the CDR3, is AAGVIQSPRHLIKEKRETATLKCYPIPRHDTVYWYQQGPGQDPQFLISFYEKMQSDKGSIPDRFSAQQFSDYHSELNMSSLELGDSALYFCASSDDRPGTGPGRQFFGPGTRLTVL.

The chain carries TRBV7-9 and TRBJ2-7; the D gene could be TRBD1 or TRBD2 (5 bases each). Deletions cut 5 bases from V and 3 bases from J, with 14 bases between. Germline CDR1 is SEHNR and CDR2 is FQNEAQ (reference sequence). The CDR3 loop spans 14 amino acids. In nucleotides, the CDR3 is TGTGCCAGCAGCAATGGGACGGCTTTCTACGAGCAGTACTTC. Translated: CASSNGTAFYEQYF. The full variable domain, with the rest looked up from reference TRBV7-9 and TRBJ2-7, is DTGVSQNPRHKITKRGQNVTFRCDPISEHNRLYWYRQTLGQGPEFLTYFQNEAQLEKSRLLSDRFSAERPKGSFSTLEIQRTEQGDSAMYLCASSNGTAFYEQYFGPGTRLTVT.

The chain links TRBV19 to TRBJ1-2; 7 bases fit TRBD1. The V segment lost 3 bases and the J segment 4 bases; nucleotides outside the gene matches: 2. The V gene's germline CDR1 is LNHDA and CDR2 SQIVND (reference sequence). The CDR3 runs 13 residues. Here the CDR3 reads CASSMTGSYGYTF. DNA of the CDR3: TGTGCCAGTAGTATGACAGGGAGCTATGGCTACACCTTC.

V usage is TRBV6-5 and J usage is TRBJ1-1; D might be TRBD1 (6 bases). Trimming took off 0 bases at V and 8 bases at J, with 19 bases between the two ends. From germline, CDR1 is MNHEY and CDR2 SVGAGI. The CDR3 covers 16 residues. CDR3 nucleotides: TGTGCCAGCAGTTACTCGATAATCCCAGGGGAAAAAGAAGCTTTCTTT. Its translation: CASSYSIIPGEKEAFF.

The chain recombines TRBV5-1 with TRBJ1-1; TRBD1 matches at 7 bases. V gave up 3 bases and J gave up 8 bases; unmatched junction bases: 4. Germline values: CDR1 SGHRS, CDR2 YFSETQ. The length of the CDR3 is 12 residues. CDR3 amino acids: CASSSRGLEAFF. The CDR3 DNA sequence: TGCGCCAGCAGCTCCAGGGGGTTGGAAGCTTTCTTT.

The V call is TRBV14, the J call TRBJ2-5; tentatively, D is TRBD1 (5 bases). From germline, CDR1 is SGHDN and CDR2 FVKESK. V was shortened by 4 bases and J by 8 bases, with 17 bases between the two germline ends. CDR3 length: 14 amino acids. Written as DNA, the CDR3 is TGTGCCAGCAGCCCTGGTTGGGGCAAGAGAACCCAGTACTTC. Translation: CASSPGWGKRTQYF.

The rearrangement joins TRBV5-1 to TRBJ1-1; a weak D match, TRBD1 (6 bases). The CDR3 contains 15 residues. V gave up 4 bases and J gave up 0 bases, with 13 bases separating them. Per the germline V gene, CDR1 is SGHRS and CDR2 is YFSETQ. CDR3 nucleotide sequence: TGCGCCAGCAGCAGCAAGACAGGAGTGAACACTGAAGCTTTCTTT. It translates to CASSSKTGVNTEAFF.

The chain employs TRBV5-6 and TRBJ1-5; D unclear. CDR1 and CDR2 (germline): SGHDT, YYEEEE. This CDR3 is 15 amino acids long. V lost 0 bases, J lost 2 bases, and 9 bases lay in between. The CDR3 sequence is CASSLGEGGNQPQHF. CDR3 in DNA: TGTGCCAGCAGCTTGGGGGAAGGAGGCAATCAGCCCCAGCATTTT.

This clone was picked up one time. This chain joins TRBV6-2 or TRBV6-3 and TRBJ2-1, with 10 bases fitting TRBD1. This CDR3 is 15 amino acids long. Germline V lookup: CDR1 MNHEY, CDR2 SVGEGT. The V segment lost 6 bases and the J segment 7 bases; nucleotides outside the gene matches: 9. CDR3 in amino acids: CASSNTPDRGNEQFF. The CDR3 DNA is TGTGCCAGCAGCAACACACCGGACAGGGGGAATGAGCAGTTCTTC.

This clone was counted once. For the CDR3, the DNA is TGCAGCGTTTGGCCCGATTCCTACAATGAGCAGTTCTTC. It translates to CSVWPDSYNEQFF. The V and J genes are TRBV29-1 and TRBJ2-1; D gene ambiguous. This CDR3 contains 13 residues. Germline V gene lookup returns CDR1 SQVTM and CDR2 ANQGSEA. Trimming took off 5 bases at V and 1 base at J, with 9 bases between the two ends.

This chain uses TRBV9 with TRBJ1-4, with no clear D. Trimming shortened V by 3 bases and J by 7 bases, and 16 bases separated the two germline ends. Germline CDR1 SGDLS, CDR2 YYNGEE. CDR3 size: 15 residues. CDR3: CASSAPDQQFEKLFF. DNA of the CDR3: TGTGCCAGCAGCGCGCCGGACCAGCAGTTTGAAAAACTGTTTTTT. Full variable domain (outside the CDR3, taken from reference TRBV9 and TRBJ1-4): DSGVTQTPKHLITATGQRVTLRCSPRSGDLSVYWYQQSLDQGLQFLIQYYNGEERAKGNILERFSAQQFPDLHSELNLSSLELGDSALYFCASSAPDQQFEKLFFGSGTQLSVL.

This clone was seen just once. The CDR3 here is CAGGEFNSPLHF. CDR3 coding DNA: TGTGCCGGGGGGGAATTCAATTCACCCCTCCACTTT. This chain connects TRBV28 to TRBJ1-6; D is perhaps TRBD1 (5 bases). Germline V gives CDR1 MDHEN, CDR2 SYDVKM. The CDR3 has 12 amino acids. Trimming took 11 bases from V and 7 from J, leaving 12 bases between them.

This clone was observed a single time. The V call is TRBV3-1 (or the pseudogene TRBV3-2), the J call TRBJ2-5; 8 bases match TRBD2. This CDR3 has 14 amino acids. The germline CDR1 and CDR2 sequences are LGHDT and YNNKEL (reference sequence). V lost 3 bases to trimming and J lost 4 bases; unmatched junction nucleotides: 4. CDR3 loop: CASSHGTRGETQYF. The CDR3 nucleotides are TGTGCCAGCAGCCACGGGACTAGGGGAGAGACCCAGTACTTC.

The chain combines TRBV2 with TRBJ2-6; D uncertain. Germline loops: CDR1 SNHLY, CDR2 FYNNEI. The CDR3 has 13 residues. V was pared by 8 bases and J by 2 bases, with 7 bases between. CDR3 sequence: CASRGAGANVLTF. CDR3 DNA sequence: TGTGCCAGCCGAGGCGCTGGGGCCAACGTCCTGACTTTC. Looking up the rest from reference TRBV2 and TRBJ2-6 gives the full variable domain: EPEVTQTPSHQVTQMGQEVILRCVPISNHLYFYWYRQILGQKVEFLVSFYNNEISEKSEIFDDQFSVERPDGSNFTLKIRSTKLEDSAMYFCASRGAGANVLTFGAGSRLTVL.

V gene TRBV6-2 or TRBV6-3 combines with J gene TRBJ2-3, with 8 bases fitting TRBD2. From germline, CDR1 is MNHEY and CDR2 SVGEGT. The J segment lost 1 base and the V segment lost 6 bases, leaving 6 bases of the junction unmatched. The CDR3 runs to 15 residues. The CDR3 reads CASSRRAGGTDTQYF. CDR3 DNA sequence: TGTGCCAGCAGCCGCCGAGCGGGGGGCACAGATACGCAGTATTTT.

The rearrangement uses TRBV9 and TRBJ1-1; 8 positions agree with TRBD1. The CDR3 extends over 16 amino acids. The junction had 8 bases not matched to a gene; V was cut back by 0 bases and J by 4 bases. Germline V gene lookup returns CDR1 SGDLS and CDR2 YYNGEE. CDR3 DNA: TGTGCCAGCAGCGTAGTAGCAGGGGGCTTTGGCACTGAAGCTTTCTTT. It translates to CASSVVAGGFGTEAFF. Full variable domain (rest looked up from reference TRBV9 and TRBJ1-1): DSGVTQTPKHLITATGQRVTLRCSPRSGDLSVYWYQQSLDQGLQFLIQYYNGEERAKGNILERFSAQQFPDLHSELNLSSLELGDSALYFCASSVVAGGFGTEAFFGQGTRLTVV.

This chain connects TRBV6-5 to TRBJ2-7; D not certain. The germline V gene has CDR1 MNHEY and CDR2 SVGAGI. V dropped 6 bases and J dropped 0 bases, with 15 bases sitting between them. This CDR3 spans 15 amino acids. CDR3 residues: CASRPTPDSSYEQYF. The CDR3 DNA reads TGTGCCAGCAGACCCACGCCGGATAGCTCCTACGAGCAGTACTTC.

The chain joins TRBV19 to TRBJ1-5; D is undetermined. V lost 6 bases to trimming and J lost 2 bases, with 11 bases between them. Germline-derived CDR1 and CDR2 are LNHDA and SQIVND (reference sequence). There are 14 residues in the CDR3. CDR3 in DNA: TGTGCCAGTAGACTTGGGGTTGGCAATCAGCCCCAGCATTTT. This gives the protein CASRLGVGNQPQHF.